This note documents a single T cell receptor (beta chain) sequence. Its specific antigen is unknown. Per-base quality was not reported, and no clone a single base away is much larger than it. This sample was taken from a study of T cells in Graves' hyperthyroidism and ophthalmopathy (dated by TCRdb to between 2017 and 2020). The study in broad terms: Peripheral blood was sampled at the time of initial diagnosis, prior to any treatment. To identify TCR V-J signatures that set the groups apart, the researchers used a discovery cohort of 100 patients, made up of 40 to 45 with Graves' ophthalmopathy and some 58 with stable Graves' hyperthyroidism. Following sampling, methimazole starting at 30 mg daily was given to hyperthyroidism patients, and high-dose intravenous methylprednisolone was given to ophthalmopathy patients. According to the paper, TCR Vbeta CDR3 sequencing was carried out on 135 peripheral blood samples, which came from fewer than 50 ophthalmopathy, under 85 hyperthyroidism and roughly 17 progressor patients. Thyroid tissue and blood T-cell repertoires from about six Graves' hyperthyroidism patients were also compared in the study. The roughly 94 discovery patients were randomly split 7:3 into training and test sets. Prospective prediction of ophthalmopathy was tested in an independent validation cohort consisting of roughly 20 hyperthyroidism patients and some 16 patients who later progressed to ophthalmopathy.

The hyperthyroidism patients were between 18 and 65 years old and newly diagnosed, with a disease duration of less than 2 months. Patients with uncontrolled infections, other autoimmune diseases, pregnancy or lactation were excluded. Diagnoses were based on clinical symptoms, serum thyroxine and TRAb, thyroid ultrasound and orbital computed tomography. Blood from progressor patients was collected at the time of first diagnosis with hyperthyroidism, before any ophthalmopathy symptoms had appeared. PBMCs were separated from about 10 ml of fresh peripheral blood using Ficoll-Paque density gradient centrifugation. Patients classed as progressors first received a Graves' hyperthyroidism diagnosis and then went on to develop ophthalmopathy during follow-up. Total RNA was extracted with Trizol reagent, and quality was checked on an Agilent 2100 Bioanalyzer. Overall results and qualifications from the work: Most expanded thyroid clonotypes (frequency above 0.001) were also found in blood, which suggests that blood repertoires may mirror thyroid immune responses. A 13 V-J signature model separated ophthalmopathy from stable hyperthyroidism, with 87.88% sensitivity and 81.08% specificity in cross-validation and 80%/75% in testing. During validation, the model predicted progression to ophthalmopathy a median of approximately six months ahead of onset, with just under 71% sensitivity and 72% to 80% specificity. Sample size was not statistically predetermined, and investigators were not blinded to group allocation.

The TCR beta CDR3 regions were amplified from RNA transcripts. For the first round of RT-PCR on the TCR CDR3, the HTBI primer set was used together with the Qiagen OneStep RT-PCR kit. A second multiplex PCR round built the libraries, followed by size selection and purification. Paired-end sequencing of the libraries was performed with 100 bp reads on an Illumina HiSeq2000. In the paper's pipeline: SOAPnuke was used to process the raw data, throwing out any read that contained adapters or uncalled bases, had a mean Phred below 15, or lacked an exact constant-primer or identifier match. COPE v1.2.5 was used to merge high-quality paired reads, and clonotypes were defined as unique nucleotide sequences. MiTCR v1.1 was used to align clonotypes to the IMGT TRBV, TRBD and TRBJ reference segments. The analysis was restricted to V-J combinations with a frequency above 0.0001, which together covered just over 98% of the repertoires. A TCS score was defined as the ratio of F50 (clonal expansion) to E x V (chaos), with BLOSUM62-based TCRdist applied between CDR3 peptides within each V-J. Welch's t-statistics and random forest reduced fewer than 600 V-J features to 10 to 15, which were used in a naive Bayes classifier (R e1071). TCRdb's own reprocessing of the public reads used fastp at Q25 and MiXCR and kept productive beta chains. One record per CDR3 amino acid sequence lists the most common genes and DNA. These V and J calls are TCRdb output, not the study's own analysis. Counted in this sample were roughly 500,000 distinct CDR3 sequences; roughly 14% of them appeared once. The ten largest clones capture more than 5% of the sample.

The CDR3 goes from the cysteine to the phenylalanine over 12 residues. The DNA shown is the 36-base CDR3, in frame from base 1. Cut back by 11 bases and 4 bases, the V and J ends lie 14 bases apart. Based on the germline V gene, the CDR1 and CDR2 sequences are MNHNS and SASEGT. The source is a woman aged 25 to 45 with Graves' hyperthyroidism that later progressed to Graves' ophthalmopathy. The V and J genes are TRBV6-1 and TRBJ1-1; a tentative D call is TRBD1 (5 bases match). Sequencing was performed on blood. The DNA sequence is TGTGCCTGTGGAGGGGAAGGCACTGAAGCTTTCTTT. Protein translation: CACGGEGTEAFF.